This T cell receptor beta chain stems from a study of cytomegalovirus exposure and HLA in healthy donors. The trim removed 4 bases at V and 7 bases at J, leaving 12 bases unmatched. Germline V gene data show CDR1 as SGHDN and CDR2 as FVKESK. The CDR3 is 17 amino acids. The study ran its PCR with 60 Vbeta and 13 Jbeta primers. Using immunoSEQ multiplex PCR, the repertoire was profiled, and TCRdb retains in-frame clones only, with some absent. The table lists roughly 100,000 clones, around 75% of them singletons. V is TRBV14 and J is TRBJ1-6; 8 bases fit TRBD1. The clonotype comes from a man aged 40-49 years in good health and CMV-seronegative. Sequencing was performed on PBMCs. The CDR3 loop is CASSREGQVGVNSPLHF. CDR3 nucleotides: TGTGCCAGCAGCCGAGAGGGACAGGTAGGGGTGAATTCACCCCTCCACTTT.